This T cell receptor beta chain was observed in a study of cytomegalovirus exposure and HLA in healthy donors. Per germline, CDR1 MNHEY and CDR2 SMNVEV (reference sequence). The CDR3 totals 17 residues. Trimming removed 8 bases from V and 0 bases from J, with 21 bases in between. PCR primers comprised 60 Vbeta and 13 Jbeta primers. Produced via immunoSEQ multiplex PCR; TCRdb's table is partial and in-frame only. This table holds 230,000 or so clones, about nine tenths found once. This clone was observed once. Its antigen is still unknown. General study findings and limits: There were 150 to 200 TCR beta chains listed as cytomegalovirus-associated. Earlier results showed most TCR beta V segments being productive about 87% or about 30% of the time.

Every donor was a healthy person donating bone marrow. The specimen sequenced was PBMCs. The receptor was derived from a girl aged 2-10 years in good health and CMV-seronegative. This rearrangement joins TRBV27 to TRBJ2-3, with a possible D match to TRBD2 (5 bases). CDR3 DNA sequence: TGTGCCAGCCTAAACTACCCCCCGGACTCTAGCACAGATACGCAGTATTTT. Amino acids: CASLNYPPDSSTDTQYF.